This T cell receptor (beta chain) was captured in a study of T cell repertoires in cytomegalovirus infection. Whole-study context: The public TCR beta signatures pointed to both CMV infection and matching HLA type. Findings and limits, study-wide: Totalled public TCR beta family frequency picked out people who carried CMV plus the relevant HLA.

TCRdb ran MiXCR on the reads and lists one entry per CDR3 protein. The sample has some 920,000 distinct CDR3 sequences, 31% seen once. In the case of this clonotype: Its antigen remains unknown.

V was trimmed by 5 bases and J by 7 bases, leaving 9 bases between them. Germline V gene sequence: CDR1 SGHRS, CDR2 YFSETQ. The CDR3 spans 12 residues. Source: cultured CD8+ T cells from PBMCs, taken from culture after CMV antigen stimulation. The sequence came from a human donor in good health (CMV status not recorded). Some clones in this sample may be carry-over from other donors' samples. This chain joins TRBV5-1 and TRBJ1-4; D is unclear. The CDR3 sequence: CASRGGGEKLFF. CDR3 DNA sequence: TGCGCCAGCAGGGGAGGAGGTGAAAAACTGTTTTTT.